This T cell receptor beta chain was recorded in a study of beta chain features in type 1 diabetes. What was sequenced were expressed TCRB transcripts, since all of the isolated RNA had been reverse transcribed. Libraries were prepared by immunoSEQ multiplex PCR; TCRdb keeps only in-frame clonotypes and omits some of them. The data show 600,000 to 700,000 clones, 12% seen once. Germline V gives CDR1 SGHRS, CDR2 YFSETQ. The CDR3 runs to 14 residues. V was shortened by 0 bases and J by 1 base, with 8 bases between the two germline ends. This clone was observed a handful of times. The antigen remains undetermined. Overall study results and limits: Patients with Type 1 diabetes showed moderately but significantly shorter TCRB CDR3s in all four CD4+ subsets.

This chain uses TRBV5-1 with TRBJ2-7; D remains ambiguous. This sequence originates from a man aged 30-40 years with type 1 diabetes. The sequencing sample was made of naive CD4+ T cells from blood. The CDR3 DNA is TGCGCCAGCAGCTTGGAGGCACCTTCCTACGAGCAGTACTTC. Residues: CASSLEAPSYEQYF.